This is a list of T cell receptor beta chains from one sample in a study of post-analysis software for immune sequencing data. TCRdb used MiXCR to reprocess the PCR reads, holding one entry per CDR3 protein. The profile shows roughly 700,000 distinct CDR3 sequences, 25% to 30% of them singletons. The specimen sequenced was blood. Receptors were obtained from a girl between 10 and 17 years old with multiple sclerosis. The CDR3 runs from the conserved cysteine through the conserved F or W. The order of the fields is clone size, V gene, D gene, J gene, CDR3 protein, CDR3 DNA. The D gene is left open where the match is weak. Clone size is stated in some rows and not others, as once, few, many or a class when expanded.

clone size: NA; V gene: TRBV6-2/TRBV6-3; D gene: NA; J gene: TRBJ1-1; CDR3 protein: CASSYLRRSGPKTEAFF; CDR3 DNA: TGTGCCAGCAGTTACCTCAGGAGATCCGGCCCTAAGACTGAAGCTTTCTTT
clone size: NA; V gene: TRBV24-1; D gene: NA; J gene: TRBJ2-1; CDR3 protein: CATSETVYNEQFF; CDR3 DNA: TGTGCCACCAGTGAGACTGTCTACAATGAGCAGTTCTTC
clone size: few; V gene: TRBV2; D gene: NA; J gene: TRBJ2-4; CDR3 protein: CASSVSIQYF; CDR3 DNA: TGTGCCAGCAGTGTGAGCATTCAGTACTTC
clone size: few; V gene: TRBV15; D gene: NA; J gene: TRBJ1-1; CDR3 protein: CATSSPGMNTEAFF; CDR3 DNA: TGTGCCACCAGCAGCCCAGGGATGAACACTGAAGCTTTCTTT
clone size: NA; V gene: TRBV11-2; D gene: NA; J gene: TRBJ2-4; CDR3 protein: CASSSLAVVLAKNIQYF; CDR3 DNA: TGTGCCAGCAGCTCACTGGCTGTTGTCCTGGCCAAAAACATTCAGTACTTC
clone size: NA; V gene: TRBV9; D gene: TRBD2; J gene: TRBJ2-3; CDR3 protein: CASGQLAGGPLGTQYF; CDR3 DNA: TGTGCCAGCGGCCAACTAGCGGGAGGGCCGCTCGGTACGCAGTATTTT
clone size: few; V gene: TRBV11-2; D gene: NA; J gene: TRBJ2-6; CDR3 protein: CASSFLRGSGANVLTF; CDR3 DNA: TGTGCCAGCAGCTTTCTCCGGGGGTCTGGGGCCAACGTCCTGACTTTC
clone size: few; V gene: TRBV27; D gene: NA; J gene: TRBJ2-3; CDR3 protein: CASTLTPLGTDTQYF; CDR3 DNA: TGTGCCAGCACCCTCACCCCGTTGGGCACAGATACGCAGTATTTT
clone size: NA; V gene: TRBV18; D gene: TRBD1; J gene: TRBJ1-2; CDR3 protein: CASSFNPTGRNYGYTF; CDR3 DNA: TGTGCCAGCTCATTCAATCCGACAGGGAGGAACTATGGCTACACCTTC
clone size: NA; V gene: TRBV20-1; D gene: NA; J gene: TRBJ1-5; CDR3 protein: CSASLVPRGNQPQHF; CDR3 DNA: TGCAGTGCTAGCTTGGTACCCCGGGGCAATCAGCCCCAGCATTTT
clone size: few; V gene: TRBV6-5; D gene: TRBD2; J gene: TRBJ2-3; CDR3 protein: CASSRGADTQYF; CDR3 DNA: TGTGCCAGCAGCCGGGGGGCAGATACGCAGTATTTT
clone size: NA; V gene: TRBV15; D gene: NA; J gene: TRBJ2-7; CDR3 protein: CATGRVPRHEQYF; CDR3 DNA: TGTGCCACCGGCAGAGTTCCCAGACACGAGCAGTACTTC
clone size: NA; V gene: TRBV2; D gene: NA; J gene: TRBJ2-3; CDR3 protein: CARTGRDTQYF; CDR3 DNA: TGTGCCAGGACCGGCCGGGATACGCAGTATTTT
clone size: NA; V gene: TRBV27; D gene: NA; J gene: TRBJ1-5; CDR3 protein: CASSSVRGARGQPQHF; CDR3 DNA: TGTGCCAGCAGTTCTGTTCGGGGGGCCCGGGGTCAGCCCCAGCATTTT
clone size: NA; V gene: TRBV5-1; D gene: NA; J gene: TRBJ1-1; CDR3 protein: CASMLNTEAFF; CDR3 DNA: TGCGCCAGCATGTTGAACACTGAAGCTTTCTTT
clone size: few; V gene: TRBV29-1; D gene: NA; J gene: TRBJ2-7; CDR3 protein: CSVEERGRNEQYF; CDR3 DNA: TGCAGCGTTGAAGAGCGGGGTAGGAACGAGCAGTACTTC
clone size: few; V gene: TRBV18; D gene: TRBD1; J gene: TRBJ1-5; CDR3 protein: CASSPTGGEQPQHF; CDR3 DNA: TGTGCCAGCTCACCGACAGGGGGAGAACAGCCCCAGCATTTT
clone size: few; V gene: TRBV12-3/TRBV12-4; D gene: TRBD1; J gene: TRBJ2-1; CDR3 protein: CASNLFGTGYNEQFF; CDR3 DNA: TGTGCCAGCAACCTCTTCGGGACAGGGTACAATGAGCAGTTCTTC